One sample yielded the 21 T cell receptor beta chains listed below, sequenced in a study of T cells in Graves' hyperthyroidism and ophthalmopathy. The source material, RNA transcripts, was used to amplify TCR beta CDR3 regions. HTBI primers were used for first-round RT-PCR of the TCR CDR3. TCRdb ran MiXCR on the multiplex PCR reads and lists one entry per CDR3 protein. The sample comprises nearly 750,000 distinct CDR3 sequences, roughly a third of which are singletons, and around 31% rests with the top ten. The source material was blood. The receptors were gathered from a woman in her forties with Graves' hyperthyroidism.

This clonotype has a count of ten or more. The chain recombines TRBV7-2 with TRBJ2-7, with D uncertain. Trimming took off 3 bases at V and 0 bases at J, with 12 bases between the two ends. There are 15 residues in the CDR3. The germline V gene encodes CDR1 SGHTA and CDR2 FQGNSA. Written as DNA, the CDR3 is TGTGCCAGCAGCTTGCCCGGGCCGAGCTCCTACGAGCAGTACTTC. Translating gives CASSLPGPSSYEQYF.

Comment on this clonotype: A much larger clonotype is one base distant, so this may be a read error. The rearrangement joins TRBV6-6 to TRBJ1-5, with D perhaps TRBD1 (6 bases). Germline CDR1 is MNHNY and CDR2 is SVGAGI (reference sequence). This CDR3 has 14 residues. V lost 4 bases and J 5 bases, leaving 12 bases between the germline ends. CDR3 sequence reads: CASSSGQHDQPQHF. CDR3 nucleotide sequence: TGTGCCAGCAGTTCCGGACAGCACGATCAGCCCCAGCATTTT.

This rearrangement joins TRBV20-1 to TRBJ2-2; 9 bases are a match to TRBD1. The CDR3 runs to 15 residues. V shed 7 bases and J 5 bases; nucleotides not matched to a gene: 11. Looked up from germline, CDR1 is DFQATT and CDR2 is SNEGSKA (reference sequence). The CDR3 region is CSGSTGGRGTGELFF. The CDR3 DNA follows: TGCAGTGGTTCGACAGGGGGACGGGGGACCGGGGAGCTGTTTTTT.

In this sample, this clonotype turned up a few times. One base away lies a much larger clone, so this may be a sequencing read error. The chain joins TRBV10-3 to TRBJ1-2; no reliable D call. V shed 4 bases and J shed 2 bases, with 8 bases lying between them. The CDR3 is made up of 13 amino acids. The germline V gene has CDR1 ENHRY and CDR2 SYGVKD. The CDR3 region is CAISGHGNYGYTF. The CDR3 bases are TGTGCCATCAGTGGACACGGGAACTATGGCTACACCTTC.

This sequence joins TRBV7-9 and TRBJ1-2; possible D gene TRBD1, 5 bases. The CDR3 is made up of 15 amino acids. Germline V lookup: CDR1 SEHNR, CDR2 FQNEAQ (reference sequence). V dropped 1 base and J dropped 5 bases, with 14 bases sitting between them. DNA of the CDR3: TGTGCCAGCAGCTTAGAGGGCGGACCAGGGTATGGCTACACCTTC. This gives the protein CASSLEGGPGYGYTF.

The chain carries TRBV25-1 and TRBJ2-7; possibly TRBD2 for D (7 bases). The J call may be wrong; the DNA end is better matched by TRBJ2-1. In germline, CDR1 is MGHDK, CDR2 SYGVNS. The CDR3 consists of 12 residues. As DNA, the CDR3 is TGTGCCAGCAGCTTAGGGGGGGACGAGCAGTTCTTC. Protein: CASSLGGDEQFF.

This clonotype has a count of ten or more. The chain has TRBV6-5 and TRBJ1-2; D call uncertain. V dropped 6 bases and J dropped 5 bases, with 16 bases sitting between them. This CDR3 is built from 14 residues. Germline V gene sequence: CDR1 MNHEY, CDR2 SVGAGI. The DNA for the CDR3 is TGTGCCAGCAGGGACCCTTGGGCGACATATGGCTACACCTTC. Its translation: CASRDPWATYGYTF.

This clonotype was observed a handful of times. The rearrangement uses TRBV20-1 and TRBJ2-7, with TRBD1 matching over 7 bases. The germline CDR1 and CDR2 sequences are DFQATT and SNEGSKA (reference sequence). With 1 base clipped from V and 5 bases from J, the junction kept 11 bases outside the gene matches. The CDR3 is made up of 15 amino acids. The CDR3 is CSARALIRGYDEQYF. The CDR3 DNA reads TGCAGTGCTAGAGCATTGATCAGGGGGTATGACGAGCAGTACTTC.

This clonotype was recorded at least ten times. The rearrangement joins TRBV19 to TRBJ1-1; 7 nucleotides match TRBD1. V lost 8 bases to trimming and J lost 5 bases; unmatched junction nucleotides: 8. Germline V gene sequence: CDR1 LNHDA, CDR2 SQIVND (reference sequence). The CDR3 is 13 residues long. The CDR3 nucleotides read TGTGCCAGTGGGAGACAGGGAGATACTGAAGCTTTCTTT. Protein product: CASGRQGDTEAFF.

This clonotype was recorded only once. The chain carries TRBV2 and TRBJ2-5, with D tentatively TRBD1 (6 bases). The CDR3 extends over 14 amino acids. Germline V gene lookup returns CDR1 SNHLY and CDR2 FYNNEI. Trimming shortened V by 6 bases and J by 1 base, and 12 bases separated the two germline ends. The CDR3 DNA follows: TGTGCCAGCAGGCTTGGGGGCAGCCAAGAGACCCAGTACTTC. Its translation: CASRLGGSQETQYF.

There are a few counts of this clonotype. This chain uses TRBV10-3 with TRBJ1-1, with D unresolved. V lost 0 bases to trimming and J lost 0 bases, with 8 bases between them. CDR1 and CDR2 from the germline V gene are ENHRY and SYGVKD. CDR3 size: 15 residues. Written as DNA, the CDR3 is TGTGCCATCAGTGAGTCTGGCCAGATGAACACTGAAGCTTTCTTT. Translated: CAISESGQMNTEAFF.

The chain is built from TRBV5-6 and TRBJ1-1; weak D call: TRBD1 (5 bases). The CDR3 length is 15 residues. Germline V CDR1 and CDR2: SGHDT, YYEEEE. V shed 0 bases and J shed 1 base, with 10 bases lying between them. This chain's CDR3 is CASSLAGAGNTEAFF. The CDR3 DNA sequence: TGTGCCAGCAGCTTGGCCGGGGCAGGGAACACTGAAGCTTTCTTT.

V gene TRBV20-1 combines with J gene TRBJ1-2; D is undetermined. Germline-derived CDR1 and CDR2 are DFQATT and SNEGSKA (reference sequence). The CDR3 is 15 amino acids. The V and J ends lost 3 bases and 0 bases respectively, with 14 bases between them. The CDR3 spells CSARAALRANYGYTF. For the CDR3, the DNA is TGCAGTGCTAGGGCGGCACTGAGAGCTAACTATGGCTACACCTTC.

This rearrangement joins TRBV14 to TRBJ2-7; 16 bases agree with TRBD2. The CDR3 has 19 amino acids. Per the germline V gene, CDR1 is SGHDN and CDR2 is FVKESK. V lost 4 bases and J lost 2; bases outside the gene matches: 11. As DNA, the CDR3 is TGTGCCAGCAGCCCTACAACGGGACTAGCGGGGGGGCCCACCTACGAGCAGTACTTC. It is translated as CASSPTTGLAGGPTYEQYF.

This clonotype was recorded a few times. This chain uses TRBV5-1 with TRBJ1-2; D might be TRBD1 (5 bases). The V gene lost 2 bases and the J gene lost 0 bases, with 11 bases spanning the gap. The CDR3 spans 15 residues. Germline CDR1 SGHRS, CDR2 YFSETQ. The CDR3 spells CASSFGAGSNYGYTF. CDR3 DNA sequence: TGCGCCAGCAGCTTCGGGGCAGGGTCTAACTATGGCTACACCTTC.

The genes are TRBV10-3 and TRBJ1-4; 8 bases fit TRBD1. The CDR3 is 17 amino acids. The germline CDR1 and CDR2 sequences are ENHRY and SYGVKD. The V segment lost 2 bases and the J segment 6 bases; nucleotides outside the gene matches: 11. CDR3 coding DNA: TGTGCCATCAGTGAGAGAACAGGAGCAGGGGGCGATGAAAAACTGTTTTTT. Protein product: CAISERTGAGGDEKLFF.

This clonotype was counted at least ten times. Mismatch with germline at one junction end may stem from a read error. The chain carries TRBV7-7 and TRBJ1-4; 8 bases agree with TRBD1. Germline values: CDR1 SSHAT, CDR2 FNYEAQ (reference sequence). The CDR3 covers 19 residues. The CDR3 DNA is TGTGCTAGCAGCCTAACGGGACAGGCGCCCGTTGCAACTAATGAAAAACTGTTTTTT. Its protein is CASSLTGQAPVATNEKLFF.

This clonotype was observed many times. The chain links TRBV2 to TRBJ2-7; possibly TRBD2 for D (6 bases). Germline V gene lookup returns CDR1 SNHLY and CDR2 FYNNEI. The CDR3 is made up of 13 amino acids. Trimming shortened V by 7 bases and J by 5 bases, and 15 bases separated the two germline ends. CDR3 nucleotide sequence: TGTGCCAGCACTCGCGACGGGGGAGACGAGCAGTACTTC. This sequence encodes CASTRDGGDEQYF.

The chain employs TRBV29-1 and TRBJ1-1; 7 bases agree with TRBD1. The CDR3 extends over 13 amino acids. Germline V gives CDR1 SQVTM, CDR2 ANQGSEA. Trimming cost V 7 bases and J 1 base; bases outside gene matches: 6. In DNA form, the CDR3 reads TGCAGCGCCGAGGACAGGCCGAACACTGAAGCTTTCTTT. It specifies CSAEDRPNTEAFF.

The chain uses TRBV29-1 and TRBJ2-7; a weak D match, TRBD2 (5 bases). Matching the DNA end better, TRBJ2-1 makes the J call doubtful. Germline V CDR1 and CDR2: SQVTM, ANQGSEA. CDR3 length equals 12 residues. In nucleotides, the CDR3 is TGCAGCGTTGTCAGGAGGCCTCCTGAGCAGTTCTTC. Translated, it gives CSVVRRPPEQFF.

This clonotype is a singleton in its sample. The CDR3 reads CSVDDGASYQETQYF. In DNA, the CDR3 is TGCAGCGTTGACGACGGGGCTTCGTACCAAGAGACCCAGTACTTC. The V call is TRBV29-1, the J call TRBJ2-5; D could derive from TRBD1 or TRBD2 (5 bases each). V was pared by 3 bases and J by 0 bases, with 14 bases between. There are 15 residues in the CDR3. The germline gives CDR1 SQVTM, CDR2 ANQGSEA. The entire variable domain, with the rest obtained from reference TRBV29-1 and TRBJ2-5, is as follows: SAVISQKPSRDICQRGTSLTIQCQVDSQVTMMFWYRQQPGQSLTLIATANQGSEATYESGFVIDKFPISRPNLTFSTLTVSNMSPEDSSIYLCSVDDGASYQETQYFGPGTRLLVL.